One and the same sample provided the 2 T cell receptor beta chains below, sequenced in a study of OX40 agonist ivuxolimab in advanced cancers. The library was generated by the immunoSEQ multiplex PCR assay. In TCRdb, the immuneACCESS table is reduced to in-frame sequences with V and J assigned. These tables do not hold every clone; where another copy was compared, an unresolved V gene accounts for under half, and the others remain unexplained. This sample has about 45,000 clones in its table, and approximately 80% of those were observed once. The top ten hold over 12% of the sample. The source material was CD4+ or CD8+ T cells sorted from blood, sampled in a trial of the OX40 agonist ivuxolimab. These receptor sequences come from an adult with an advanced solid tumor such as melanoma, head and neck, liver or kidney cancer.

The chain carries TRBV7-6 and TRBJ2-7; 9 positions match TRBD1. This CDR3 is built from 15 residues. The junction had 2 bases not matched to a gene; V was cut back by 0 bases and J by 2 bases. The germline CDR1 and CDR2 sequences are SGHVS and FNYEAQ. CDR3 sequence reads: CASSLAGTGTYEQYF. For the CDR3, the DNA is TGTGCCAGCAGCTTAGCTGGGACAGGGACCTACGAGCAGTACTTC. The whole variable domain, remainder taken from reference TRBV7-6 and TRBJ2-7, is GAGVSQSPRYKVTKRGQDVALRCDPISGHVSLYWYRQALGQGPEFLTYFNYEAQQDKSGLPNDRFSAERPEGSISTLTIQRTEQRDSAMYRCASSLAGTGTYEQYFGPGTRLTVT.

The CDR3 DNA reads as TGTGCCGTCTACAGGGCATTGTACACCGGGGAGCTGTTTTTT. Protein sequence: CAVYRALYTGELFF. This chain connects TRBV6-1 to TRBJ2-2; D possibly corresponds to TRBD1 (6 bases). Trimming removed 11 bases at V and 3 bases at J, with 16 bases between. CDR3 length: 14 amino acids. The V gene's germline CDR1 is MNHNS and CDR2 SASEGT.